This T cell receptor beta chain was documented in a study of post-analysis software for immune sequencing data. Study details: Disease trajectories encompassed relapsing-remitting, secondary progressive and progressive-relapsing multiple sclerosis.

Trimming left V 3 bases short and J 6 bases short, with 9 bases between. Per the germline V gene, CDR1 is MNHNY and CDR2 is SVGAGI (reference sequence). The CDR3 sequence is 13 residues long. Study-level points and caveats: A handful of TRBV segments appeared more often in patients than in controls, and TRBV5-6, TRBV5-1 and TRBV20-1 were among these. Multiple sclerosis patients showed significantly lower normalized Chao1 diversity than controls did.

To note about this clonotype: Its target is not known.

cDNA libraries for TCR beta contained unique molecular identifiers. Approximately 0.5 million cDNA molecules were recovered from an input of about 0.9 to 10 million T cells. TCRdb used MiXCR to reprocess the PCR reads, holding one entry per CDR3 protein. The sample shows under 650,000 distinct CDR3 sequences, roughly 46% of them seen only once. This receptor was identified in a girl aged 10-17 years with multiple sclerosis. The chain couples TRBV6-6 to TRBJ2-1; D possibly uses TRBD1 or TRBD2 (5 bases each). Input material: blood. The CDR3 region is CASSYRGGNEQFF. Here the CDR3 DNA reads TGTGCCAGCAGTTATCGTGGGGGCAATGAGCAGTTCTTC.